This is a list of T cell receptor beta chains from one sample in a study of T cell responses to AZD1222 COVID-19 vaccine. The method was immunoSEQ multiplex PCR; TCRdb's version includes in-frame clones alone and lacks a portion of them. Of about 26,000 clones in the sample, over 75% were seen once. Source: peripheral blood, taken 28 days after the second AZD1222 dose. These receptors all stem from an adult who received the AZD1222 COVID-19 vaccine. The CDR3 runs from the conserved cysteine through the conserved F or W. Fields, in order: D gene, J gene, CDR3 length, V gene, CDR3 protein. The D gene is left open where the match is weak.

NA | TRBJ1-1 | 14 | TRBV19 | CASHTGLTNTEAFF
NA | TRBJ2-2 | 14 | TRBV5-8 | CASSSRENTGELFF
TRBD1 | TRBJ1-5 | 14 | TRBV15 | CATSSHSGQAPWHF
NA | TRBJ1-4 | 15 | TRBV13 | CASSLGRGIGEKLFF
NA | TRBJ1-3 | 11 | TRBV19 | CASSTGYTIYF
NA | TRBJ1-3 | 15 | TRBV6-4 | CASAEDSTSGNTIYF
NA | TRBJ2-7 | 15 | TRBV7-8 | CASSLEGQSFHEQYF
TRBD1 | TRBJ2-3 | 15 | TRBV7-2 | CASSQGGPRSDTQYF
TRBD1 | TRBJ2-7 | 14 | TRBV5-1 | CASSAGTGDYEQYF
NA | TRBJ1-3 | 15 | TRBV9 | CASSVGDGGKNTIYF
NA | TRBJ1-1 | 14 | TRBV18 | CASSMGRSVPEAFF
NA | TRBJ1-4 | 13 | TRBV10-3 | CAISEQALGKLFF
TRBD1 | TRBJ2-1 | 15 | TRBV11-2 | CASSYRDRALDEQFF
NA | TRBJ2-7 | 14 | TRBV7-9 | CASSATGNPYEQYF
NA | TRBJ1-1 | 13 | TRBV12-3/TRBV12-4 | CASSGQMNTEAFF
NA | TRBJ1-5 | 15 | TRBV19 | CASSIGTVINQPQHF
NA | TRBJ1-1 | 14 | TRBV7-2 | CASSLGRSNTEAFF
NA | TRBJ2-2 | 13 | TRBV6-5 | CASSFERPRELFF
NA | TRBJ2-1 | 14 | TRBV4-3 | CASSQDSVTNEQFF
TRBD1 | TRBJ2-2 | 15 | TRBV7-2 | CASRPGTGRTGELFF
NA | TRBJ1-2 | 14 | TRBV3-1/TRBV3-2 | CASSQSRGQGGYTF
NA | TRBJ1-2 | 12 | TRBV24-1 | CATSDFDYGYTF
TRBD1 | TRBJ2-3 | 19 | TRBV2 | CASSPGQGRAGESTDTQYF
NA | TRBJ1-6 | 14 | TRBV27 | CASRRGSYNSPLHF
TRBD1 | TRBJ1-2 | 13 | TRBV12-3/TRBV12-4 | CASSSDRGFGYTF
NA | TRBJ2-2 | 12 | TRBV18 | CASSPVAGELFF
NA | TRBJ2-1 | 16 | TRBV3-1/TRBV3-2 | CASSQSDPISDNEQFF
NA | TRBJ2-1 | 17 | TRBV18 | CASSPINRAKRSDEQFF
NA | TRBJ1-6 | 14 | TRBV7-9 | CASSFRERNSPLHF
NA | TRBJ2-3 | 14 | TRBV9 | CASSVDTRTDTQYF
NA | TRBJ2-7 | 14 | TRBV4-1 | CASSQRQDSYEQYF
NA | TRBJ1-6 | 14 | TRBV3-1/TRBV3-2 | CASSQGQPNSPLHF
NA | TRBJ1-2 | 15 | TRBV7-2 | CASSSQGTVIYGYTF
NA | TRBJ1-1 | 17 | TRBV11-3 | CASSLNRGEGEGTEAFF
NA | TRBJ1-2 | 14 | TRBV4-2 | CASSQVLENYGYTF
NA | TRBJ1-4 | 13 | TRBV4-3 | CASSRVNNEKLFF
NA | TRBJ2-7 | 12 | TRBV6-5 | CASSRSLGEQYF
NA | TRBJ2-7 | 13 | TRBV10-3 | CAISAEGAYEQYF
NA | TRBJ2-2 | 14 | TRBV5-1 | CASSRDSYTGELFF
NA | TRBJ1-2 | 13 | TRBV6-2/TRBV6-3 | CASSSGPIYGYTF
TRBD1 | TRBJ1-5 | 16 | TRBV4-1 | CASSQQTGGNNQPQHF
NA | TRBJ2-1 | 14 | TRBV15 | CATSRSTGNNEQFF
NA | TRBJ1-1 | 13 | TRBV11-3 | CASSAGLNTEAFF
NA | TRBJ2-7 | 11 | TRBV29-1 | CSVRHTYEQYF
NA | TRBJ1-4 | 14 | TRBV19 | CASSISSTNEKLFF
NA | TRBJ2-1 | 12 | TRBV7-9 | CASSFSKGEQFF
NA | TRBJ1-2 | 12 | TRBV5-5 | CASRYRDGCYTF
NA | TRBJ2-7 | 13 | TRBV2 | CASSLDSSYEQYF
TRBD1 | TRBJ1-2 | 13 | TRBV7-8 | CASSPRGSHGYTF
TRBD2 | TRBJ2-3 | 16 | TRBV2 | CASSEGLAGGQDTQYF
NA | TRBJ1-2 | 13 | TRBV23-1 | CASSQSAGNGYTF
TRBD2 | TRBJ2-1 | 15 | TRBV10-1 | CASSDISGGYNEQFF
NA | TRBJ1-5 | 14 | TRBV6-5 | CASGGQFGNQPQHF
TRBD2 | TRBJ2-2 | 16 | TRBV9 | CASSVVTGGVTGELFF
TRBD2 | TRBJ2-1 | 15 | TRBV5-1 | CASSLEGLDGNEQFF
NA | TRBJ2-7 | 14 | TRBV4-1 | CASSQGERIGEQYF
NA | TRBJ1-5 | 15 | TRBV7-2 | CASSLLRGGNQPQHF
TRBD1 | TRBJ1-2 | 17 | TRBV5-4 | CASSGGNTGATNYGYTF
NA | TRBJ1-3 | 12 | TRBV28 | CASSQFGNTIYF
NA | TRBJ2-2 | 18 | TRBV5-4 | CASSPGHLGTLGTGELFF